A selection of T cell receptor beta chains follows, all from one sample in a study of low-dose radiotherapy and immunotherapy resistance in tumors. A single record per CDR3 protein comes from TCRdb applying MiXCR to the reads. The sample shows 35,000 to 50,000 distinct CDR3 sequences, 25% to 30% of them seen only once. The specimen was PBMCs, collected after low-dose radiotherapy plus immunotherapy. These receptor sequences come from a male donor with prostate cancer. Both conserved end residues are part of each CDR3. The D gene is left open where the match is weak. Only part of the rows carry a size: once, few, many, or a class if the clone is expanded.

j_call clone_size d_call v_call cdr3_length cdr3_nt cdr3_aa
TRBJ2-2 many . TRBV6-8 12 TGTGCCAGCTTAGGGGGGACCGGGGAGCTGTTTTTT CASLGGTGELFF
TRBJ2-2 many . TRBV5-1 15 TGCGCCAGCAGCCGAGAAGACCCGAACACCGGGGAGCTGTTTTTT CASSREDPNTGELFF
TRBJ2-2 many . TRBV2 14 TGTGCCAGCACCATCCTTGCCAACACCGGGGAGCTGTTTTTT CASTILANTGELFF
TRBJ2-2 few TRBD2 TRBV4-2 18 TGTGCCAGCAGCCGGACTAGCGGGGGGCCTTCGGGAACCGGGGAGCTGTTTTTT CASSRTSGGPSGTGELFF
TRBJ1-4 many . TRBV20-1 15 TGCAGTGCTAGAGATGGTCGATCGACTAATGAAAAACTGTTTTTT CSARDGRSTNEKLFF
TRBJ1-6 many . TRBV29-1 14 TGCAGCGTTCGGGAAAGCTCCTATAATTCACCCCTCCACTTT CSVRESSYNSPLHF
TRBJ2-1 many . TRBV5-6 14 TGTGCCAGCAGCTTGCGTGACAGAACCAATGAGCAGTTCTTC CASSLRDRTNEQFF
TRBJ2-3 few TRBD2 TRBV5-4 15 TGTGCCAGCAGCCCAGGGACTAGCGGCCTTATGACGCAGTATTTT CASSPGTSGLMTQYF
TRBJ2-7 few . TRBV6-1 14 TGTGCCAGCAGTGAAAACCAGCGAAGCTACGAGCAGTACTTC CASSENQRSYEQYF
TRBJ1-1 . . TRBV7-2 15 TGTGCCAGCAGCGGAATCAAAGGGGAGGGCACTGAAACTTTCTTT CASSGIKGEGTETFF
TRBJ2-5 many . TRBV7-2 14 TGTGCCAGCAGCCCCCGGGTGGGCCCAGAGACCCAGTACTTC CASSPRVGPETQYF
TRBJ1-1 many TRBD1 TRBV6-6 15 TGTGCCAGCAGTTACTCAGGGACAGGGGGCACTGAAGCTTTCTTT CASSYSGTGGTEAFF
TRBJ2-1 many TRBD2 TRBV24-1 16 TGTGCCACCAGTGATATCACTAGCGGGAGACCCAATGAGCAGTTCTTC CATSDITSGRPNEQFF
TRBJ2-1 many TRBD2 TRBV5-1 16 TGCGCCAGCAGCTTGGGGGGGGGGTCGACCTACAATGAGCAGTTCTTC CASSLGGGSTYNEQFF
TRBJ2-5 many . TRBV4-1 14 TGCGCCAGCAGCCAGCGACAAGATCAAGAGACCCAGTACTTC CASSQRQDQETQYF
TRBJ1-1 many TRBD1 TRBV27 15 TGTGCCAGCAGTTCCGTCTCAGGGGGTAACACTGAAGCTTTCTTT CASSSVSGGNTEAFF
TRBJ1-1 many . TRBV7-2 15 TGTGCCAGCAGCTCCACCCCCAGTAGGAACACTGAAGCTTTCTTT CASSSTPSRNTEAFF
TRBJ2-5 medium-sized . TRBV20-1 13 TGCAGTGCTAAAAGCGCCACCCGGGAGACCCAGTACTTC CSAKSATRETQYF
TRBJ2-3 many . TRBV5-5 14 TGTGCCAGCAGCTTACTGGGAGGCACAGATACGCAGTATTTT CASSLLGGTDTQYF
TRBJ1-2 many . TRBV30 14 TGTGCCTGGAGTCCCCGGGACGCCTACTATGGCTACACCTTC CAWSPRDAYYGYTF
TRBJ1-2 many . TRBV29-1 11 TGCAGCGTGGCCCGTGGGGATGGCTACACCTTC CSVARGDGYTF
TRBJ2-1 many . TRBV4-2 12 TGTGCCAGCAGCCAAGAAGGGAAAGGGCAGTTCTTC CASSQEGKGQFF
TRBJ2-7 many . TRBV7-9 13 TGTGCCAGCACCCTCGGGCCCGCCTACGAGCAGTACTTC CASTLGPAYEQYF
TRBJ2-7 many TRBD1 TRBV5-1 14 TGCGCCAGCAGCCCCGGACAGGGATCCTACGAGCAGTACTTC CASSPGQGSYEQYF
TRBJ1-5 many . TRBV13 15 TGTGCCAGCAAACGGACAGCTCGGAGCAATCAGCCCCAGCATTTT CASKRTARSNQPQHF
TRBJ2-3 few TRBD2 TRBV5-1 16 TGCGCCAGCAGCGTAACCGGGACTAGCAGCACAGATACGCAGTATTTT CASSVTGTSSTDTQYF